The sequence of this T cell receptor (beta chain) was determined in a study of cytomegalovirus exposure and HLA in healthy donors. With 60 Vbeta and 13 Jbeta primers, the PCR was carried out. Method: immunoSEQ multiplex PCR; TCRdb's copy keeps in-frame clones and lacks some. This table holds approximately 170,000 clones, approximately 70% found once. The J segment lost 4 bases and the V segment lost 5 bases, leaving 6 bases of the junction unmatched. The CDR3 consists of 14 residues. Per the germline V gene, CDR1 is SGHAT and CDR2 is FQNNGV. This chain uses TRBV11-2 with TRBJ1-1; 8 bases align to TRBD1. The sample was PBMCs. The receptor was isolated from a man aged 18 to 29 in good health and CMV-seropositive. Written as DNA, the CDR3 is TGTGCCAGCAGCCCCACAGGGGGAAGCACTGAAGCTTTCTTT. Its protein is CASSPTGGSTEAFF.